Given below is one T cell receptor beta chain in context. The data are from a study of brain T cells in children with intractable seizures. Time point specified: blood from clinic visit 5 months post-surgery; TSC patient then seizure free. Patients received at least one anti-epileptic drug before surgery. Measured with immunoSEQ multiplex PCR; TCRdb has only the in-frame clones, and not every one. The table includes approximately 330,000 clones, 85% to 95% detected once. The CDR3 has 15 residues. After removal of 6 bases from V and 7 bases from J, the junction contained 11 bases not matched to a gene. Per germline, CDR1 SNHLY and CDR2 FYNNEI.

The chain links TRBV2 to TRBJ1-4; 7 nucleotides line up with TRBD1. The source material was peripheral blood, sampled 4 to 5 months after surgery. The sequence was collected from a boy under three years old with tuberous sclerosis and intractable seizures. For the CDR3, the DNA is TGTGCCAGCAGCCTCCCCCCAGGGGGTCGTGAAAAACTGTTTTTT. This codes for CASSLPPGGREKLFF.